This TCR beta chain originates from a study of blood T cell repertoires in COVID-19. Study background: The study drew acute and convalescent COVID-19 samples from the United States, Italy and Spain. T cells, B-cell-depleted T cells, or PBMCs supplied cDNA or gDNA.

TCRdb's table, derived via immunoSEQ multiplex PCR, lists solely in-frame clones and lacks some. The sample includes 60,000 to 75,000 clones, about 88% of them seen just once. The sample was peripheral blood. This clonotype was sampled from a human donor in a cohort sampled during active COVID-19.

The CDR3 loop is CASTPGQNQPQHF. The CDR3 DNA follows: TGTGCCAGCACCCCCGGACAGAATCAGCCCCAGCATTTT. The rearrangement links TRBV27 to TRBJ1-5; perhaps TRBD1 as D (6 bases). Germline V gives CDR1 MNHEY, CDR2 SMNVEV (reference sequence). The germline V and J ends were trimmed by 7 bases and 4 bases, with 11 bases remaining between them. There are 13 residues in the CDR3.